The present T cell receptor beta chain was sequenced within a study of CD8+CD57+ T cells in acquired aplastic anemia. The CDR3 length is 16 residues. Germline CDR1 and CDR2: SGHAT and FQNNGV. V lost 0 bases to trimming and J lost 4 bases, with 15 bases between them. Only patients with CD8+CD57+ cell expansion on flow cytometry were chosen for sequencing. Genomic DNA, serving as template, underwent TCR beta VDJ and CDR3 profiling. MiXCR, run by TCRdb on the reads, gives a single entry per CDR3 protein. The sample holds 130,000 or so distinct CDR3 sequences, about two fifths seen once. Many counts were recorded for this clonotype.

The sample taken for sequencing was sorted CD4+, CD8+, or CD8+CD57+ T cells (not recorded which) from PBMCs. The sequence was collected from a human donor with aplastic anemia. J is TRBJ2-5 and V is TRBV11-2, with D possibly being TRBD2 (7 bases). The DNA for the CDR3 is TGTGCCAGCAGCTTAGATCGGGCAGGGGAGGGAGAGACCCAGTACTTC. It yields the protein CASSLDRAGEGETQYF.